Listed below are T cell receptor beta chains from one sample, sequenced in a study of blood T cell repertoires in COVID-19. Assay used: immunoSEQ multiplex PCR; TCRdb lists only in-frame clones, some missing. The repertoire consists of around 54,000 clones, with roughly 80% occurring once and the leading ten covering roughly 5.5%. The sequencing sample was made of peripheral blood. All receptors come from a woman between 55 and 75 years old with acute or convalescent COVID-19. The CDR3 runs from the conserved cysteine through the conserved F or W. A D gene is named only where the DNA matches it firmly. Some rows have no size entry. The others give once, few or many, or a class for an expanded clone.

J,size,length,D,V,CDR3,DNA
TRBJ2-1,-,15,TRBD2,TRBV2,CASSVLAGGRNEQFF,TGTGCCAGCAGTGTACTAGCGGGGGGGCGGAATGAGCAGTTCTTC
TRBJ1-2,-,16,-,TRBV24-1,CATLFTFDRKNYGYTF,TGTGCCACTCTCTTCACCTTCGACAGGAAAAACTATGGCTACACCTTC
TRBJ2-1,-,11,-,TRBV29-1,CSVETRNEQFF,TGCAGCGTAGAAACTAGGAATGAGCAGTTCTTC
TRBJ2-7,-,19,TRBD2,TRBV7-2,CASSLSSPRLAGHFYEQYF,TGTGCCAGCAGCTTAAGCTCACCTCGGCTAGCGGGGCACTTCTACGAGCAGTACTTC
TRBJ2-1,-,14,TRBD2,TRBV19,CASSRTSTYNEQFF,TGTGCCAGTAGTAGGACTAGCACTTACAATGAGCAGTTCTTC
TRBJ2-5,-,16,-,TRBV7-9,CASTPTLAGRQETQYF,TGTGCCAGCACACCCACCCTGGCGGGACGACAAGAGACCCAGTACTTC
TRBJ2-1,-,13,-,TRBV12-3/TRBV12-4,CASSGVAVGEQFF,TGTGCCAGCAGTGGTGTAGCGGTCGGTGAGCAGTTCTTC
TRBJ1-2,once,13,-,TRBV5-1,CASSLTRNYGYTF,TGCGCCAGCAGCTTGACGAGGAACTATGGCTACACCTTC
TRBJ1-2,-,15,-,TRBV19,CASSKQGPKLYGYTF,TGTGCCAGTAGTAAACAGGGACCTAAACTCTATGGCTACACCTTC
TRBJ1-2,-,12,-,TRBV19,CASRGTNYGYTF,TGTGCCAGTAGGGGGACAAACTATGGCTACACCTTC
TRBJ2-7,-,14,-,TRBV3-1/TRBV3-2,CASSQGPGTYEQYF,TGTGCCAGCAGCCAAGGACCGGGGACCTACGAGCAGTACTTC
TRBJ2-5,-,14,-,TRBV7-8,CATTDPGWQETQYF,TGTGCCACCACAGACCCAGGGTGGCAAGAGACCCAGTACTTC
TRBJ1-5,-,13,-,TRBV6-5,CASSTRGNQPQHF,TGTGCCAGCAGTACCCGGGGGAATCAGCCCCAGCATTTT
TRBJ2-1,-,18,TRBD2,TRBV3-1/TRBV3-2,CASSQGLSLAGGINEQFF,TGTGCCAGCAGCCAAGGACTATCCTTAGCGGGAGGTATCAATGAGCAGTTCTTC
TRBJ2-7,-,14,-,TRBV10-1,CASSEETNVNEQYF,TGCGCCAGCAGTGAAGAGACTAATGTAAACGAGCAGTACTTC
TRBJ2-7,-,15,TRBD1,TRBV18,CASTLTGTGNYEQYF,TGTGCCAGCACCCTCACCGGGACAGGGAATTACGAGCAGTACTTC
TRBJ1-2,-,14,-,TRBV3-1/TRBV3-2,CASSQEGQGYGYTF,TGTGCCAGCAGCCAAGAGGGGCAGGGCTATGGCTACACCTTC